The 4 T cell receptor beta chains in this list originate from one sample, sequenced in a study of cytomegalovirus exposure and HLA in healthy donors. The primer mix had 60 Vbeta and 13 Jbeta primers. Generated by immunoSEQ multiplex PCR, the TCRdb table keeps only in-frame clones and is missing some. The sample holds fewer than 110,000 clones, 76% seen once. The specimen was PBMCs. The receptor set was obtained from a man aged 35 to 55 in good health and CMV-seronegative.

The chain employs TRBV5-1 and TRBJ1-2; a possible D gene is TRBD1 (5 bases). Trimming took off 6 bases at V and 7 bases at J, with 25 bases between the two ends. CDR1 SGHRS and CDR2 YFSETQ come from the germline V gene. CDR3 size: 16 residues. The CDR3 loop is CASKALVGLLTGGYTF. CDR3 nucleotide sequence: TGCGCCAGCAAGGCCCTCGTGGGACTTCTAACGGGTGGCTACACCTTC.

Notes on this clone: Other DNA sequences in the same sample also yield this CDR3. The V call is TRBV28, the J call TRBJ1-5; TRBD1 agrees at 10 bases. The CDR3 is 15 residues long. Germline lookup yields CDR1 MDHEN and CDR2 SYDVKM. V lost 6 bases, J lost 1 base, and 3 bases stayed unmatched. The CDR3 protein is CASSWTGGSNQPQHF. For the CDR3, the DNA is TGTGCCAGCAGCTGGACAGGGGGAAGCAATCAGCCCCAGCATTTT.

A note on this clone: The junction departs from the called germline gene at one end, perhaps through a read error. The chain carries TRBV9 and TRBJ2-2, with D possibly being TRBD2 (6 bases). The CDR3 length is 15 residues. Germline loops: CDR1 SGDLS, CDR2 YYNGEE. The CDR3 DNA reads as TGTGCCAGCAGCGTAGCTACGGGGTTCACCGGGGGGCTGTTTTTT. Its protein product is CASSVATGFTGGLFF.

CDR3 residues: CASSSTGTNTEAFF. CDR3 in DNA: TGTGCCAGCAGCTCTACAGGAACGAACACTGAAGCTTTCTTT. The chain links TRBV5-5 to TRBJ1-1, with D possibly matching TRBD1 (5 bases). V was trimmed by 3 bases and J by 1 base, leaving 10 bases between them. In germline, CDR1 is SGHKS, CDR2 YYEKEE (reference sequence). This CDR3 region has 14 residues. Looking up the rest from reference TRBV5-5 and TRBJ1-1 gives the full variable domain: DAGVTQSPTHLIKTRGQQVTLRCSPISGHKSVSWYQQVLGQGPQFIFQYYEKEERGRGNFPDRFSARQFPNYSSELNVNALLLGDSALYLCASSSTGTNTEAFFGQGTRLTVV.